This T cell receptor beta chain comes out of a study of T cells in Graves' hyperthyroidism and ophthalmopathy. Turning to the study itself: Peripheral blood was collected at initial diagnosis, before any treatment.

Amplified TCR beta CDR3 regions came from RNA transcripts. TCR CDR3 regions were first amplified by RT-PCR with HTBI primers. One entry per CDR3 protein, called by TCRdb with MiXCR from the multiplex PCR reads. The sample yields a few hundred thousand distinct CDR3 sequences, around a fifth seen once. Uncontrolled infection, other autoimmune disease, pregnancy or lactation disqualified patients from enrolment. In making diagnoses, clinical symptoms, serum thyroxine and TRAb, thyroid ultrasound and orbital computed tomography were all used. Notes on the study in general: The model predicted ophthalmopathy a median around 6.5 months before onset.

This clonotype turned up a few times. The antigen is unknown. The sample was blood. The clonotype comes from a woman aged 70 to 79 with Graves' ophthalmopathy.

The CDR3 DNA follows: TGTGCCAGCAGTGAAGCCCGGACAGGGGTGAGGGTTGGCTACACCTTC. It specifies CASSEARTGVRVGYTF. The chain recombines TRBV6-1 with TRBJ1-2; 9 nucleotides align to TRBD1. CDR1 and CDR2 from the germline V gene are MNHNS and SASEGT. This CDR3 has 16 amino acids. V trimming: 0 bases; J trimming: 7 bases; junction bases outside the gene matches: 9.